Shown below are 27 T cell receptor beta chains from a single sample sequenced in a study of ipilimumab plus nivolumab after autologous stem cell transplantation. TCRdb's table, derived via immunoSEQ multiplex PCR, lists solely in-frame clones and lacks some. The sample lists roughly 25,000 clones; 86% were seen once. This material consisted of PBMCs, taken in a trial of ipilimumab plus nivolumab as post-transplant consolidation. These receptors all stem from a male donor with diffuse large B-cell lymphoma.

The chain employs TRBV18 and TRBJ2-6, with 10 nucleotides matching TRBD1. Trimming cost V 1 base and J 2 bases; bases outside gene matches: 5. Germline values: CDR1 KGHSH, CDR2 LQKENI. The CDR3 consists of 18 residues. This CDR3 is CASSPLGQGGAGANVLTF. CDR3 in DNA: TGTGCCAGCTCACCACTTGGACAGGGGGGCGCTGGGGCCAACGTCCTGACTTTC.

This clone occurred once. This chain uses TRBV5-6 with TRBJ2-3; D might be TRBD2 (6 bases). V was cut by 0 bases and J by 5 bases, with 19 bases left in between. The CDR3 runs 17 residues. CDR1 is SGHDT, CDR2 YYEEEE, per germline. CDR3 in DNA: TGTGCCAGCAGCTTGGCATGGCGGCGGCGGGGCGAAGATACGCAGTATTTT. Its translation: CASSLAWRRRGEDTQYF.

This sequence joins TRBV6-5 and TRBJ1-6; 8 bases line up with TRBD1. The CDR3 contains 15 residues. Per germline, CDR1 MNHEY and CDR2 SVGAGI. Trimming at V came to 2 bases and at J to 7 bases, leaving 4 bases not matched to a gene. The DNA of the CDR3 is TGTGCCAGCAGTTACAGGTCAGGGGGCAATTCACCCCTCCACTTT. Residues: CASSYRSGGNSPLHF.

This chain's CDR3 is CASSLSPQGHQPQHF. The CDR3 region has the DNA TGTGCCAGCAGCTTATCACCACAGGGACATCAGCCCCAGCATTTT. V and J are TRBV4-2 and TRBJ1-5, with a possible D match to TRBD1 (6 bases). Germline CDR1 and CDR2: LGHNA and YNFKEQ. V lost 5 bases and J 5 bases, leaving 16 bases between the germline ends. The CDR3 consists of 15 residues.

The chain links TRBV18 to TRBJ2-5; weak D call: TRBD1 (6 bases). The germline V gene has CDR1 KGHSH and CDR2 LQKENI. CDR3 length: 13 residues. V lost 2 bases and J lost 4, with 8 bases in between. In DNA form, the CDR3 reads TGTGCCAGCTCACCAGGGGGCGGAGAGACCCAGTACTTC. It specifies CASSPGGGETQYF. Full variable domain (outside the CDR3, taken from reference TRBV18 and TRBJ2-5): NAGVMQNPRHLVRRRGQEARLRCSPMKGHSHVYWYRQLPEEGLKFMVYLQKENIIDESGMPKERFSAEFPKEGPSILRIQQVVRGDSAAYFCASSPGGGETQYFGPGTRLLVL.

The chain is built from TRBV5-4 and TRBJ2-3; 10 nucleotides align to TRBD2. CDR1 SGHNT and CDR2 YYREEE come from the germline V gene (reference sequence). The V segment lost 5 bases and the J segment 1 base; nucleotides outside the gene matches: 7. The CDR3 covers 16 residues. CDR3: CASRLGTSGGTDTQYF. In DNA form, the CDR3 reads TGTGCCAGCAGACTGGGAACTAGCGGGGGCACAGATACGCAGTATTTT.

The J gene is TRBJ2-3, the V gene TRBV5-1; 8 nucleotides agree with TRBD2. The CDR3 totals 17 residues. V gave up 5 bases and J gave up 2 bases; unmatched junction bases: 13. CDR1 and CDR2 (germline): SGHRS, YFSETQ. Here the CDR3 reads CASRGLGGGSTTDTQYF. The DNA for the CDR3 is TGCGCCAGCAGAGGGTTGGGCGGGGGGTCTACCACAGATACGCAGTATTTT.

The chain carries TRBV15 and TRBJ2-7; TRBD2 aligns across 13 bases. The CDR3 consists of 15 residues. Per the germline V gene, CDR1 is LNHNV and CDR2 is YYDKDF (reference sequence). V shed 1 base and J 5 bases; nucleotides not matched to a gene: 2. This CDR3 reads CATSRAGLAGHEQYF. In DNA form, the CDR3 reads TGTGCCACCAGCAGAGCGGGACTAGCGGGGCACGAGCAGTACTTC. The variable domain in full, completed from reference TRBV15 and TRBJ2-7, reads DAMVIQNPRYQVTQFGKPVTLSCSQTLNHNVMYWYQQKSSQAPKLLFHYYDKDFNNEADTPDNFQSRRPNTSFCFLDIRSPGLGDTAMYLCATSRAGLAGHEQYFGPGTRLTVT.

The V call is TRBV7-9, the J call TRBJ1-1; the D is unclear. Germline values: CDR1 SEHNR, CDR2 FQNEAQ (reference sequence). This CDR3 has 11 amino acids. The V end was cut by 0 bases, the J end by 4 bases, with 0 bases between. The CDR3 is CASSLATEAFF. CDR3 sequence (DNA): TGTGCCAGCAGCTTAGCCACTGAAGCTTTCTTT.

This sequence joins TRBV7-9 and TRBJ2-3; D may be TRBD1 or TRBD2 (6 bases each). The CDR3 is 14 amino acids. Germline CDR1 SEHNR, CDR2 FQNEAQ (reference sequence). V lost 2 bases, J lost 2 bases, and 8 bases lay in between. The CDR3 region is CASSLRGPTDTQYF. Written as DNA, the CDR3 is TGTGCCAGCAGCTTACGGGGGCCCACAGATACGCAGTATTTT.

The rearrangement links TRBV19 to TRBJ1-5; 7 bases map to TRBD1. With 5 bases clipped from V and 6 bases from J, the junction kept 10 bases outside the gene matches. In germline, CDR1 is LNHDA, CDR2 SQIVND (reference sequence). The CDR3 has 15 amino acids. CDR3 in DNA: TGTGCCAGTAGTCCCCAGACAGGGTCGGGTCAGCCCCAGCATTTT. Protein product: CASSPQTGSGQPQHF.

This chain uses TRBV10-1 with TRBJ1-1; possible D gene TRBD1, 5 bases. The V end lost 0 bases, the J end lost 4 bases, and 6 bases lay between the germline ends. The CDR3 runs to 13 residues. CDR1 and CDR2 (germline): WNHNN, SYGVQD (reference sequence). The CDR3 sequence: CASSESGGTEAFF. CDR3 sequence (DNA): TGCGCCAGCAGTGAGTCGGGGGGCACTGAAGCTTTCTTT.

The chain couples TRBV19 to TRBJ2-5; 12 bases map to TRBD1. Near its end, the DNA agrees better with TRBJ2-7, so the J call may be wrong. Germline V gene sequence: CDR1 LNHDA, CDR2 SQIVND (reference sequence). The length of the CDR3 is 15 residues. CDR3 amino acids: CASSMGTGGTYEQYF. The CDR3 nucleotides read TGTGCCAGTAGTATGGGGACAGGGGGCACCTACGAGCAGTACTTC.

This sequence joins TRBV10-1 and TRBJ2-3, with 13 bases fitting TRBD2. The J segment lost 3 bases and the V segment lost 8 bases, leaving 5 bases of the junction unmatched. The CDR3 loop spans 15 amino acids. The germline CDR1 and CDR2 sequences are WNHNN and SYGVQD (reference sequence). The CDR3 sequence: CASQGLAGRTDTQYF. CDR3 DNA sequence: TGCGCCAGCCAGGGACTAGCGGGGAGGACAGATACGCAGTATTTT.

The chain links TRBV29-1 to TRBJ2-2; 7 nucleotides agree with TRBD1. Germline V gives CDR1 SQVTM, CDR2 ANQGSEA. The CDR3 extends over 13 amino acids. V lost 4 bases to trimming and J lost 6 bases; unmatched junction nucleotides: 5. The CDR3 spells CSVGDREAGELFF. The CDR3 DNA is TGCAGCGTTGGTGACAGGGAAGCCGGGGAGCTGTTTTTT.

The V gene is TRBV6-5, the J gene TRBJ1-2; a possible D gene is TRBD1 (6 bases). Trimming shortened V by 4 bases and J by 5 bases, and 14 bases separated the two germline ends. Germline CDR1 reads MNHEY; CDR2 reads SVGAGI. CDR3 length: 14 residues. In DNA form, the CDR3 reads TGTGCCAGCAGTTCCGTAGTGACAGGATATGGCTACACCTTC. Residues: CASSSVVTGYGYTF.

The chain combines TRBV7-2 with TRBJ1-4; D remains ambiguous. This CDR3 has 15 residues. Trimming pared 5 bases from V and 8 bases from J, leaving 18 bases between. Germline CDR1 is SGHTA and CDR2 is FQGNSA. The CDR3 nucleotides are TGTGCCAGCAGCGGACCGGGGTACGGCGGGGAAAAACTGTTTTTT. Protein: CASSGPGYGGEKLFF. The entire variable domain, with the rest obtained from reference TRBV7-2 and TRBJ1-4, is as follows: GAGVSQSPSNKVTEKGKDVELRCDPISGHTALYWYRQSLGQGLEFLIYFQGNSAPDKSGLPSDRFSAERTGGSVSTLTIQRTQQEDSAVYLCASSGPGYGGEKLFFGSGTQLSVL.

The chain recombines TRBV7-9 with TRBJ2-1, with 11 bases fitting TRBD2. The trim removed 5 bases at V and 5 bases at J, leaving 5 bases unmatched. The CDR3 is 15 amino acids. The germline V gene has CDR1 SEHNR and CDR2 FQNEAQ (reference sequence). CDR3 in amino acids: CASSLGTSGHNEQFF. As DNA, the CDR3 is TGTGCCAGCAGCCTTGGGACTAGCGGACACAATGAGCAGTTCTTC.

This chain connects TRBV18 to TRBJ1-1; D perhaps matches TRBD1 (5 bases). V was shortened by 6 bases and J by 4 bases, with 21 bases between the two germline ends. Germline CDR1 KGHSH, CDR2 LQKENI. The CDR3 contains 16 residues. The CDR3 loop is CASSRGQGGVGTEAFF. As DNA, the CDR3 is TGTGCCAGCTCTCGGGGCCAAGGAGGCGTAGGCACTGAAGCTTTCTTT.

This chain links TRBV19 with TRBJ1-1, with D possibly being TRBD1 (5 bases). CDR1 is LNHDA, CDR2 SQIVND, per germline (reference sequence). This CDR3 has 14 amino acids. The V end was cut by 6 bases, the J end by 5 bases, with 16 bases between. This CDR3 reads CASRAGRRSTEAFF. CDR3 DNA sequence: TGTGCCAGTAGGGCGGGACGTAGAAGTACTGAAGCTTTCTTT.

This chain links TRBV6-5 with TRBJ2-7, with a possible D match to TRBD2 (5 bases). Germline V CDR1 and CDR2: MNHEY, SVGAGI. With 6 bases removed from V and 0 bases from J, the gap between germline ends came to 15 bases. CDR3 length: 15 amino acids. This CDR3 reads CASSSWTLTSYEQYF. The CDR3 DNA is TGTGCCAGCAGCTCCTGGACTCTTACCTCCTACGAGCAGTACTTC.

The rearrangement links TRBV7-2 to TRBJ2-1; 9 bases are a match to TRBD2. The length of the CDR3 is 19 residues. CDR1 and CDR2 (germline): SGHTA, FQGNSA. With 1 base clipped from V and 0 bases from J, the junction kept 10 bases outside the gene matches. CDR3 sequence (DNA): TGTGCCAGCAGCTTAGTTGCTAGCGGGATAGTGAGCTCCTACAATGAGCAGTTCTTC. Amino acids: CASSLVASGIVSSYNEQFF.

This clone was counted only a few times. The chain is built from TRBV19 and TRBJ1-2, with D maybe TRBD1 (5 bases). This CDR3 is built from 14 residues. Trimming took 7 bases from V and 2 from J, leaving 14 bases between them. In germline, CDR1 is LNHDA, CDR2 SQIVND (reference sequence). CDR3 bases: TGTGCCAGTAAGAAGGACAATCTAAACTATGGCTACACCTTC. It yields the protein CASKKDNLNYGYTF.

The rearrangement uses TRBV6-6 and TRBJ1-2, with D possibly TRBD1 on 6 matching bases. V dropped 5 bases and J dropped 0 bases, with 16 bases sitting between them. Per the germline V gene, CDR1 is MNHNY and CDR2 is SVGAGI (reference sequence). The CDR3 is 16 residues long. The CDR3 nucleotides read TGTGCCAGCAGTCCCCTTCCGGGGGCTTCTAACTATGGCTACACCTTC. Translation: CASSPLPGASNYGYTF.

The rearrangement links TRBV5-5 to TRBJ1-4; D is unresolved. CDR3 length: 16 residues. V lost 4 bases to trimming and J lost 3 bases, with 16 bases between them. The germline V gene encodes CDR1 SGHKS and CDR2 YYEKEE (reference sequence). The DNA for the CDR3 is TGTGCCAGCAGCCGCCAGACTTGGGGATCTAATGAAAAACTGTTTTTT. This sequence encodes CASSRQTWGSNEKLFF.

The chain joins TRBV7-9 to TRBJ1-2; 8 bases map to TRBD1. CDR1 and CDR2 from the germline V gene are SEHNR and FQNEAQ (reference sequence). The J segment lost 0 bases and the V segment lost 5 bases, leaving 11 bases of the junction unmatched. This CDR3 spans 17 amino acids. The CDR3 DNA sequence: TGTGCCAGCAGCCCGCACGGGACAGGCTTTACTAACTATGGCTACACCTTC. The encoded protein is CASSPHGTGFTNYGYTF.

The chain combines TRBV18 with TRBJ1-1, with D possibly TRBD1 on 5 matching bases. There are 14 residues in the CDR3. Germline V lookup: CDR1 KGHSH, CDR2 LQKENI. The germline V and J ends were trimmed by 3 bases and 11 bases, with 19 bases remaining between them. CDR3 amino acids: CASSPPTPGRGAFF. In DNA form, the CDR3 reads TGTGCCAGCTCACCCCCGACCCCGGGGCGGGGGGCTTTCTTT.